Reported below is one TCR beta chain. The sample belongs to a study of T cell responses to AZD1222 COVID-19 vaccine. The CDR3 consists of 18 residues. Germline V gene data show CDR1 as LGHNA and CDR2 as YNFKEQ. V was clipped by 0 bases and J by 2 bases, with 18 bases between them. Produced via immunoSEQ multiplex PCR; TCRdb's table is partial and in-frame only. The sample shows about 150,000 clones, roughly nine tenths of them seen only once. The sample here was peripheral blood, taken 28 days after the second AZD1222 dose. This chain links TRBV4-2 with TRBJ2-3, with D perhaps given as TRBD1 or TRBD2 (8 bases each). This clonotype was obtained from an adult who received the AZD1222 COVID-19 vaccine. CDR3: CASSQDPGGQGATDTQYF. CDR3 coding DNA: TGTGCCAGCAGCCAAGATCCGGGGGGGCAGGGGGCCACAGATACGCAGTATTTT.